This T cell receptor beta chain derives from a study of shared clonotypes between healthy human individuals. The material for each subset, its genomic DNA, was split evenly across several immunoSEQ plates. Measured with immunoSEQ multiplex PCR; TCRdb has only the in-frame clones, and not every one. The sample contains around 600,000 clones, approximately 95% of which appear only once. In the naive CD8 group, cells lacked CD45RO and were positively selected for CCR7, so terminally differentiated effector memory CD45RA+ cells were left out. On this clone itself: Its specificity is unknown.

Study-level points and caveats: Sharing across four donors was highest in naive CD4 (roughly 5%) and lowest in memory CD8 (around 0.4%). Only blood samples were collected, and tissue repertoires likely differ.

The sequenced sample consisted of naive CD8+ T cells sorted from blood. The sequence came from a young woman in good health.

CDR3 sequence reads: CASRGDTAYEQYF. The CDR3 DNA reads as TGTGCCAGCAGAGGGGACACTGCCTACGAGCAGTACTTC. This chain connects TRBV27 to TRBJ2-7, with D maybe TRBD1 (6 bases). CDR3 length: 13 residues. V shed 6 bases and J shed 2 bases, with 11 bases lying between them. Germline loops: CDR1 MNHEY, CDR2 SMNVEV (reference sequence).